Detailed here is one T cell receptor beta chain. Its antigen is unknown. Base qualities are not provided; no much larger clone lies one nucleotide away. The trial excluded patients who had a history of autoimmune disease or were on systemic immunosuppression. Peripheral blood for TCR sequencing was collected from all dose cohorts at baseline, on cycle 4 day 1, and on cycle 7 day 1. Samples came from an open-label, multicenter, first-in-human phase I dose-escalation trial of ivuxolimab. The trial enrolled adults with locally advanced or metastatic head and neck squamous cell, hepatocellular, melanoma or renal cell carcinoma. CD4+ and CD8+ T cells were sorted separately from peripheral blood before TCR sequencing. The data stem from a study of OX40 agonist ivuxolimab in advanced cancers. With respect to the entire study: The costimulatory receptor OX40 (CD134) was targeted by ivuxolimab, a fully human IgG2 agonistic monoclonal antibody. Intravenous ivuxolimab was administered to patients every 2 weeks at six dose levels: 0.01, 0.1, 0.3, 1.5, 3 and 10 mg/kg. Of the approximately 50 dose-escalation patients, hepatocellular carcinoma was present in 19, melanoma in around 15, renal cell carcinoma in 9 and head and neck cancer in 9. The dose-escalation cohort was roughly 87% male with a mean age of approximately 60 years, ranging from about 23 to 85. Prior anti-PD-1, anti-PD-L1 or anti-CTLA-4 therapy was permitted, and 40% of dose-escalation patients had received checkpoint inhibitors. Partial responses were achieved by three dose-escalation patients, of whom one had hepatocellular carcinoma and two had cutaneous melanoma. Peripheral TCRbeta sequencing was intended to test whether TCR sequence diversity was altered and clonal T-cell expansion was caused by ivuxolimab. The monotherapy dose-escalation portion (N of about 47 patients) of the phase I ivuxolimab trial is reported in the paper. Results the study describes overall, beyond this receptor: In the 0.1-3.0 mg/kg groups, partial responders were among the patients with the lowest normalized peripheral clonal expansion, particularly in CD8+ T cells. Low levels of normalized T-cell clonal expansion were also seen in some patients who did not respond. At doses of 0.1 to 3.0 mg/kg, clonal expansion of both CD4+ and CD8+ blood T cells was observed from baseline to week 6. The antigen specificity of the clonally expanded peripheral T cells was not determined. After ivuxolimab, more expanded clones were found on average in CD8+ T cells than in CD4+ T cells.

Sequences MDHEN (CDR1) and SYDVKM (CDR2) are obtained from the germline V gene. The germline ends are 11 bases apart after V is trimmed by 6 bases and J by 2 bases. The CDR3 numbers 13 residues from cysteine through phenylalanine. Just the 39-base CDR3 DNA is kept, in frame starting at base 1. For sequencing of the TCRbeta CDR3 region, genomic DNA was extracted from the sorted cells. TCRbeta CDR3 regions were sequenced using the immunoSEQ Assay. TCRdb took over this immuneACCESS table, retaining in-frame rearrangements with V and J assigned. Such tables are incomplete; in checked studies, under half of the missing clones stem from an unresolved V gene, and the remainder is unexplained. The table for this sample lists 80,000 to 95,000 clones; about 88% of them were counted only once. Approximately 2% of the sample goes to the ten largest clones.

The material sequenced was CD4+ or CD8+ T cells sorted from blood, taken in a trial of the OX40 agonist ivuxolimab. The chain joins TRBV28 to TRBJ2-7, with TRBD2 tentatively as D gene (5 bases match). The origin of this receptor is an adult with an advanced solid tumor such as melanoma, head and neck, liver or kidney cancer. The CDR3 protein sequence reads: CASRRGATYEQYF. The sequence in DNA is TGTGCCAGCAGACGGGGTGCAACCTACGAGCAGTACTTC.